This is a list of T cell receptor beta chains from one sample in a study of shared clonotypes between healthy human individuals. Using immunoSEQ multiplex PCR, the repertoire was profiled, and TCRdb retains in-frame clones only, with some absent. The sample includes approximately 720,000 clones, roughly nine tenths of them seen just once. Sample: naive CD8+ T cells sorted from blood. These receptors originate from a young man in good health. The conserved cysteine and the conserved F or W are not part of the CDR3 here. The order of the fields is CDR3 length, J gene, V gene, CDR3 protein.

13 | TRBJ2-3 | TRBV9 | ASSPSGTGLNTQY
11 | TRBJ2-1 | TRBV19 | ASSLRDRVLQF
11 | TRBJ2-1 | TRBV27 | ASGLAGAGEQF
13 | TRBJ2-1 | TRBV9 | ASSAASGSYNEQF
13 | TRBJ2-3 | TRBV6-1 | ASSPGTSSFDTQY
10 | TRBJ2-1 | TRBV5-3 | ARSFRNNEQF
14 | TRBJ2-1 | TRBV7-9 | ASSLSLAGRWNEQF
16 | TRBJ2-7 | TRBV25-1 | ASSGSGPVGGFAYEQY
14 | TRBJ2-7 | TRBV7-2 | ASSLEAGTSSFEQY
17 | TRBJ2-7 | TRBV7-8 | ASSLVRSSGSPFSYEQY
14 | TRBJ2-2 | TRBV5-1 | ASRGQDSRGSGELF
14 | TRBJ2-7 | TRBV14 | ASSQGAGTGNYEQY
11 | TRBJ1-1 | TRBV10-1 | ASSERGNTEAF
14 | TRBJ2-3 | TRBV10-2 | ASRRELAGGLGTQY
13 | TRBJ1-1 | TRBV7-9 | ASSLERGGTPEAF
18 | TRBJ2-1 | TRBV11-3 | ASSSAPGLAEGRGVNEQF